Listed below are T cell receptor beta chains from one sample, sequenced in a study of prognosis after radiotherapy for stage I lung cancer. One entry per CDR3 protein results from TCRdb running MiXCR on the multiplex PCR reads. The table lists about 21,000 distinct CDR3 sequences, approximately 43% of them singletons, with approximately 34% in the top ten. Sequencing used PBMCs, obtained before or after stereotactic body radiation therapy (not recorded which). The receptors were gathered from a donor over 45 with non-small cell lung cancer. Each CDR3 is given with its conserved first and last residue. Fields, in order: clone size, J gene, D gene, V gene, CDR3 protein, CDR3 DNA. A D gene is named only where the DNA matches it firmly. The size of a clone is reported for some rows only, either as once, few or many, or as a class for expanded clones.

>many|TRBJ2-5|NA|TRBV11-2
CASSLVGGTALETQYF
TGTGCCAGCAGCTTAGTAGGTGGGACTGCTCTGGAGACCCAGTACTTC
>NA|TRBJ2-3|NA|TRBV20-1
CSAPIRSGGLIDTQYF
TGCAGTGCTCCCATTAGGAGCGGAGGGCTCATAGATACGCAGTATTTT
>NA|TRBJ2-7|NA|TRBV6-5
CASSYNVRDYEQYF
TGTGCCAGCAGTTATAACGTTCGGGACTACGAGCAGTACTTC
>NA|TRBJ1-6|NA|TRBV7-2
CASSFGFRASAYNSPLHF
TGTGCCAGCAGCTTTGGTTTCCGGGCCTCGGCCTATAATTCACCCCTCCACTTT
>NA|TRBJ2-7|TRBD2|TRBV27
CASRAVTSGPYEQYF
TGTGCCAGCAGGGCCGTTACTAGCGGCCCCTACGAGCAGTACTTC
>once|TRBJ1-5|NA|TRBV19
CASSLTDYSNQPQHF
TGTGCCAGTAGTCTGACAGATTATAGCAATCAGCCCCAGCATTTT
>NA|TRBJ2-7|NA|TRBV11-3
CASSAGFEISYYQYF
TGTGCCAGCAGTGCGGGGTTTGAGATCTCCTACTATCAGTACTTC
>many|TRBJ2-2|NA|TRBV27
CASSLLGGHNTGELFF
TGTGCCAGCAGTTTGTTGGGCGGACACAACACCGGGGAGCTGTTTTTT
>few|TRBJ2-1|NA|TRBV11-3
CASSFLPNGDEQFF
TGTGCCAGCAGCTTCCTACCTAACGGGGATGAGCAGTTCTTC
>NA|TRBJ2-7|NA|TRBV19
CASSARTAASVLDAYEQYF
TGTGCCAGTAGTGCACGGACAGCGGCATCCGTACTAGATGCGTACGAGCAGTACTTC
>many|TRBJ2-5|NA|TRBV19
CASSPGLRNQETQYF
TGTGCCAGTAGTCCGGGACTCCGGAACCAAGAGACCCAGTACTTC
>NA|TRBJ1-6|NA|TRBV20-1
CSARVAWANSPLHF
TGCAGTGCTAGGGTGGCCTGGGCCAATTCACCCCTCCACTTT
>NA|TRBJ1-6|NA|TRBV20-1
CSARDGARGSNSPLHF
TGCAGTGCTAGAGATGGAGCAAGAGGGTCCAATTCACCCCTCCACTTT
>many|TRBJ2-3|NA|TRBV18
CASSPQEGDTQYF
TGTGCCAGCTCGCCGCAAGAGGGAGATACGCAGTATTTT
>medium-sized|TRBJ2-1|NA|TRBV28
CATLDGASYNEQFF
TGTGCCACCCTTGATGGAGCCTCCTACAATGAGCAGTTCTTC
>many|TRBJ1-6|NA|TRBV6-1
CASSRVGVGSPLHF
TGTGCCAGCAGCAGGGTGGGGGTGGGTTCACCCCTCCACTTT
>once|TRBJ2-7|NA|TRBV28
CASREGYEQYF
TGTGCCAGCAGAGAGGGCTACGAGCAGTACTTC
>once|TRBJ2-7|TRBD2|TRBV11-3
CAISWGTSGQYQQYF
TGTGCCATCAGCTGGGGAACTAGCGGCCAGTACCAGCAGTACTTC
>NA|TRBJ2-7|NA|TRBV27
CAIHEGGHEQYF
TGTGCCATCCATGAGGGCGGGCACGAGCAGTACTTC
>NA|TRBJ2-1|NA|TRBV28
CASRGGPGNEQFF
TGTGCCAGCAGGGGGGGACCAGGAAATGAGCAGTTCTTC
>NA|TRBJ2-3|NA|TRBV4-2
CASSQEDLWDTQYF
TGTGCCAGCAGCCAAGAAGACCTGTGGGATACGCAGTATTTT
>many|TRBJ1-5|NA|TRBV2
CASSEGVAGGNQPQHF
TGTGCCAGCAGTGAAGGGGTGGCAGGGGGCAATCAGCCCCAGCATTTT
>many|TRBJ1-1|TRBD1|TRBV11-3
CASSLGQGEENTEAFF
TGTGCCAGCAGCTTAGGCCAGGGGGAGGAGAACACTGAAGCTTTCTTT
>medium-sized|TRBJ2-1|TRBD2|TRBV11-2
CASSLRLAGGRLGYNEQFF
TGTGCCAGCAGCCTCCGACTAGCGGGAGGGCGTTTAGGATACAATGAGCAGTTCTTC
>medium-sized|TRBJ2-7|NA|TRBV12-3/TRBV12-4
CASSSPGTRNSYEQYF
TGTGCCAGCAGTTCCCCAGGCACTCGGAATTCCTACGAGCAGTACTTC
>once|TRBJ1-1|NA|TRBV5-1
CASSLGVGLDTEAFF
TGCGCCAGCAGCTTGGGTGTGGGGCTGGACACTGAAGCTTTCTTT
>NA|TRBJ1-5|NA|TRBV19
CVSTASGGRNNQPQHF
TGTGTCAGTACTGCAAGCGGAGGGAGGAACAATCAGCCCCAGCATTTT
>few|TRBJ1-6|NA|TRBV30
CAWRGQSNNSPLHF
TGTGCCTGGAGGGGACAATCAAATAATTCACCCCTCCACTTT
>NA|TRBJ1-2|NA|TRBV5-1
CASSLAGTGYGYTF
TGCGCCAGCAGCTTGGCCGGGACGGGCTATGGCTACACCTTC
>many|TRBJ1-1|NA|TRBV4-3
CASSQDLEGWGAFF
TGCGCCAGCAGCCAAGATCTGGAGGGTTGGGGGGCTTTCTTT